This T cell receptor (beta chain) was recorded in a study of shared T cell receptors in the human thymus. TCRdb's copy holds only in-frame clones and misses some; the assay was immunoSEQ multiplex PCR. The sample lists 500,000 to 850,000 clones; more than 70% were seen once. This clone showed up just once. These same data were also listed under a study on human thymus T cells.

This receptor was taken from a boy in the first two years of life with a congenital heart defect. Input material: thymocytes.

CDR3 nucleotides: TGCGCCAGCAGCCTGGGACAGGGAGTTGAGCAGTTCTTC. Translation: CASSLGQGVEQFF. The V and J genes are TRBV5-1 and TRBJ2-1, with 9 bases identical to TRBD1. The V gene end was trimmed by 4 bases and the J gene end by 9 bases; junction bases not matched to a gene: 5. Germline CDR1 and CDR2: SGHRS and YFSETQ. The CDR3 is 13 residues long. Variable domain in full (rest from reference TRBV5-1 and TRBJ2-1): KAGVTQTPRYLIKTRGQQVTLSCSPISGHRSVSWYQQTPGQGLQFLFEYFSETQRNKGNFPGRFSGRQFSNSRSEMNVSTLELGDSALYLCASSLGQGVEQFFGPGTRLTVL.